One sample yielded the 2 T cell receptor beta chains listed below, sequenced in a study of T cell clonality in common variable immunodeficiency. The assay was immunoSEQ multiplex PCR, and TCRdb's table has in-frame clones only and misses some. There are tens of thousands of clones in the sample, none observed a single time. The source material was peripheral blood mononuclear cells. These receptors originate from a person aged 18 to 75 in good health.

This clone was counted many times. CDR3 protein: CASTRDRGGSGELFF. Incomplete CDR3 DNA: TGTGCCAGCACCAGGGACAGGGGGGGCTCCGGGGAG. The V and J genes are TRBV2 and TRBJ2-2, with 11 bases fitting TRBD1. With the read ending 3 residues before the CDR3 end, the germline J gene is used to fill in that end. In germline, CDR1 is SNHLY, CDR2 FYNNEI. After removal of 7 bases from V and 6 bases from J, the junction contained 7 bases not matched to a gene. This CDR3 spans 15 amino acids.

This clone was recorded many times. The read is 3 residues too short to cover the CDR3 end, so that end is filled in from the germline J gene. The chain employs TRBV7-2 and TRBJ1-2; D perhaps matches TRBD1 (5 bases). Between the trimmed V and J ends, which lost 2 bases and 3 bases, there was a span of 7 bases. Germline assignment: CDR1 SGHTA and CDR2 FQGNSA. The CDR3 is 13 amino acids. The CDR3 region is CASSLRGDYGYTF. The CDR3 bases that were read are TGTGCCAGCAGCTTAAGGGGTGACTATGGC.